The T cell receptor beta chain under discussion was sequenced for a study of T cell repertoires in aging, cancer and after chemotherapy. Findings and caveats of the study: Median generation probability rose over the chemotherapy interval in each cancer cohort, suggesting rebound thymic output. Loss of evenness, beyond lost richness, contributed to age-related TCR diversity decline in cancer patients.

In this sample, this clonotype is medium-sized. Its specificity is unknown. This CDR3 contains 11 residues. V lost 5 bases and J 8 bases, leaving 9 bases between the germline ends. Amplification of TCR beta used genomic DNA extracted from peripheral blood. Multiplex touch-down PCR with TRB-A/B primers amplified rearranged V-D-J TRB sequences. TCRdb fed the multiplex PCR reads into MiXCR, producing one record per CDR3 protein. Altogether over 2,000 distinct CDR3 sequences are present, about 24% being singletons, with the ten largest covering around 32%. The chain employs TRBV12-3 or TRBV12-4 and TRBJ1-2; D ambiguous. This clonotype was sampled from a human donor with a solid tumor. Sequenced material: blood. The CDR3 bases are TGTGCCAGCAGTGATAGTTGGGGCTACACCTTC. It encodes CASSDSWGYTF.